The entry below describes one T cell receptor beta chain. Antigen unknown. An end of the junction differs from the germline gene, which may be a read error. This sample is part of a study of cytomegalovirus exposure and HLA in healthy donors. On the study more broadly: An early release of data contained about 85 million unique TCRs, which came from HLA-typed donors.

The PCR had 60 Vbeta and 13 Jbeta primers. TCRdb keeps only in-frame clones here, not all; method: immunoSEQ multiplex PCR. The table has about 90,000 clones, around 84% seen once. The CDR3 loop spans 13 amino acids. Germline V gene data show CDR1 as SQVTM and CDR2 as ANQGSEA. Study findings and constraints: In all likelihood, a cluster of highly shared sequence variants was a sequencing artifact. The authors later found TCR association rates varying by HLA locus, with DRB1 most and HLA-C fewest.

This clonotype originated in a young man in good health and CMV-seronegative. Sequencing was carried out using PBMCs. The chain joins TRBV29-1 to TRBJ2-3, with TRBD2 identical over 10 bases. This chain's CDR3 is CSGAGGFTDMQYF. The CDR3 coding sequence is TGCAGCGGAGCGGGAGGGTTCACAGATATGCAGTATTTT.